This passage covers 9 T cell receptor beta chains from one sample sequenced in a study of OX40 agonist ivuxolimab in advanced cancers. Receptor amplification or capture employed the immunoSEQ multiplex PCR assay. In TCRdb, the immuneACCESS table is reduced to in-frame sequences with V and J assigned. These tables do not hold every clone; where another copy was compared, an unresolved V gene accounts for under half, and the others remain unexplained. For this sample the table gives tens of thousands of clones, of which more than 75% were detected only once. Of the sample, about 17% falls within the top ten clones. Sequenced material: CD4+ or CD8+ T cells sorted from blood, taken in a trial of the OX40 agonist ivuxolimab. Receptor source: an adult with an advanced solid tumor such as melanoma, head and neck, liver or kidney cancer.

This chain links TRBV4-1 with TRBJ1-6; possibly TRBD1 for D (5 bases). Germline V lookup: CDR1 MGHRA, CDR2 YSYEKL. The V gene lost 4 bases and the J gene lost 9 bases, with 16 bases spanning the gap. This CDR3 has 15 amino acids. The CDR3 loop reads CASSRVWGMGSPLHF. CDR3 bases: TGCGCCAGCAGCCGGGTCTGGGGGATGGGTTCACCCCTCCACTTT.

The genes are TRBV28 and TRBJ1-5; D is perhaps TRBD1 (5 bases). This CDR3 region has 15 residues. Trimming cost V 8 bases and J 0 bases, with 14 bases left between them. Germline V gene sequence: CDR1 MDHEN, CDR2 SYDVKM. CDR3 in amino acids: CASADSSYSNQPQHF. The CDR3 bases are TGTGCCAGCGCCGACAGTTCCTATAGCAATCAGCCCCAGCATTTT.

The chain combines TRBV20-1 with TRBJ1-2; perhaps TRBD1 as D (6 bases). The germline V gene has CDR1 DFQATT and CDR2 SNEGSKA (reference sequence). The V gene lost 3 bases and the J gene lost 5 bases, with 7 bases spanning the gap. There are 11 residues in the CDR3. CDR3 bases: TGCAGTGCTAGCCAGGGGTATGGCTACACCTTC. Its protein product is CSASQGYGYTF.

J is TRBJ2-7 and V is TRBV27; 7 bases line up with TRBD1. V shed 7 bases and J 4 bases; nucleotides not matched to a gene: 4. The germline V gene has CDR1 MNHEY and CDR2 SMNVEV (reference sequence). The CDR3 length is 12 residues. This CDR3 is CASIRGNYEQYF. The CDR3 DNA is TGTGCCAGCATCAGGGGGAATTACGAGCAGTACTTC.

The V and J genes are TRBV6-1 and TRBJ2-5; D not resolved. The CDR3 consists of 14 residues. Trimming removed 1 base at V and 5 bases at J, with 11 bases between. Germline V lookup: CDR1 MNHNS, CDR2 SASEGT. CDR3 DNA sequence: TGTGCCAGCAGTGAAGGATGGGTTGCGGAGACCCAGTACTTC. Translated, it gives CASSEGWVAETQYF.

This chain uses TRBV6-1 with TRBJ2-1; tentatively, D is TRBD2 (6 bases). Trimming shortened V by 1 base and J by 7 bases, and 14 bases separated the two germline ends. Germline lookup yields CDR1 MNHNS and CDR2 SASEGT. The CDR3 is 15 residues long. The CDR3 spells CASSEVRGAGNEQFF. CDR3 coding DNA: TGTGCCAGCAGTGAAGTACGAGGGGCGGGGAATGAGCAGTTCTTC.

This chain links TRBV2 with TRBJ1-4; possible D gene TRBD1, 6 bases. Between the trimmed V and J ends, which lost 3 bases and 14 bases, there was a span of 16 bases. There are 13 residues in the CDR3. CDR1 and CDR2 (germline): SNHLY, FYNNEI. The CDR3, as DNA: TGTGCCAGCAGTGATGGGTTAGGGGGAGGCCTGTTTTTT. This codes for CASSDGLGGGLFF.

This clone was counted once. CDR3 sequence: CASSPGGNTEAFF. CDR3 nucleotides: TGTGCCAGCTCACCAGGGGGGAACACTGAAGCTTTCTTT. V usage is TRBV18 and J usage is TRBJ1-1, with D possibly matching TRBD1 (5 bases). Per the germline V gene, CDR1 is KGHSH and CDR2 is LQKENI. There are 13 residues in the CDR3. V was cut by 2 bases and J by 1 base, with 5 bases left in between. Variable domain in full (rest from reference TRBV18 and TRBJ1-1): NAGVMQNPRHLVRRRGQEARLRCSPMKGHSHVYWYRQLPEEGLKFMVYLQKENIIDESGMPKERFSAEFPKEGPSILRIQQVVRGDSAAYFCASSPGGNTEAFFGQGTRLTVV.

V is TRBV6-7 and J is TRBJ1-5; 7 nucleotides align to TRBD1. TRBV6-7 is an ORF, and what it does is uncertain. V lost 6 bases to trimming and J lost 4 bases; unmatched junction nucleotides: 6. The CDR3 consists of 14 residues. CDR3 protein: CASSPGQKNQPQHF. In nucleotides, the CDR3 is TGTGCCAGCAGCCCGGGACAGAAGAATCAGCCCCAGCATTTT.